The source of this TCR beta chain is a study of patients and donors after allogeneic stem cell transplantation. In germline, CDR1 is MNHEY, CDR2 SVGEGT. The CDR3 contains 12 residues. One entry per CDR3 protein, called by TCRdb with MiXCR from the RT-PCR reads. Of approximately 98,000 distinct CDR3 sequences detected, 35% to 45% appear once; the ten largest clones hold approximately 30%. Comments on this clonotype: A junction end diverges from the germline sequence, so it may reflect a read error.

The J gene is TRBJ2-7, the V gene TRBV6-2 or TRBV6-3; D gene uncertain. The sample was blood, either unsorted or a sorted T cell fraction (not recorded which). This receptor was obtained from a human donor who was either an allogeneic HSCT recipient or a stem cell or donor lymphocyte infusion donor (not recorded which). It is not recorded whose cells these are; they may come from a transplant donor. The CDR3, as DNA: TGTGCCAGCAGTTACGCCTCCGACGAGCAGTACTTC. This gives the protein CASSYASDEQYF.